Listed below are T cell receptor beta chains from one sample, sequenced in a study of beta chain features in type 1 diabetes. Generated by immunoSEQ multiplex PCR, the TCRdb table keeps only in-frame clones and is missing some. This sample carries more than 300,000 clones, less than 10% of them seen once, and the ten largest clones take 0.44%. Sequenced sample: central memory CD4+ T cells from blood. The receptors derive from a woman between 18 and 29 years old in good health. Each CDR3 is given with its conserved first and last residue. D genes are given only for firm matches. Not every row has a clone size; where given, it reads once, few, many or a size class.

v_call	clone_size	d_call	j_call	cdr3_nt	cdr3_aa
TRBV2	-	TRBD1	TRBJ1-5	TGTGCCAGCAGAGGGACAGGGTTTCAGCCCCAGCATTTT	CASRGTGFQPQHF
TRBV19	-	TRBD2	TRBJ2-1	TGTGCCAGTACCACCGGGACTAGCAACAATGAGCAGTTCTTC	CASTTGTSNNEQFF
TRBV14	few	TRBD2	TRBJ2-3	TGTGCCAGCAGCCAATTGACTAGCGGGAGGTCAGATACGCAGTATTTT	CASSQLTSGRSDTQYF
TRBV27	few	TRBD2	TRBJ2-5	TGTGCCAGCAGTTTATCGGGAAAGGGACTAGCGGGACTGTACCAAGAGACCCAGTACTTC	CASSLSGKGLAGLYQETQYF
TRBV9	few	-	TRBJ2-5	TGTGCCAGCAGCGTAAAAGTCAATGGGGAGCAGTACTTC	CASSVKVNGEQYF
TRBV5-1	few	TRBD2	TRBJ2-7	TGCGCCAGCAGCCACGGGGGGACGGACGAGCAGTACTTC	CASSHGGTDEQYF
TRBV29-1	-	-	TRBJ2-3	TGCAGCGACCAGGGGGGAGGAACAGATACGCAGTATTTT	CSDQGGGTDTQYF
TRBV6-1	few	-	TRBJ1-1	TGTGCCAGCAGTGAGTATGGGGGAGAAGCTTTCTTT	CASSEYGGEAFF
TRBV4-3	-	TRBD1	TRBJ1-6	TGCGCCAGCAGCCTAGGGACAGGGCCACTAGATTCACCCCTCCACTTT	CASSLGTGPLDSPLHF
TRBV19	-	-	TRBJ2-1	TGTGCCAGCCGCCCCCAAGACAGCCTCGGGTACAATGAGCAGTTCTTC	CASRPQDSLGYNEQFF
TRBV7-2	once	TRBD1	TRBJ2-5	TGTGCCAGCAGAACTACAGGGGGATGGCGAGAGACCCAGTACTTC	CASRTTGGWRETQYF
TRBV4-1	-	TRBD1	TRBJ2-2	TGCGCCAGCAGCCAAGAGACAGGGCGGGTCACCGGGGAGCTGTTTTTT	CASSQETGRVTGELFF
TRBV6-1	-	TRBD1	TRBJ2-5	TGTGCCAGCAGTCCGGGACAGATGCGGGAGACCCAGTACTTC	CASSPGQMRETQYF
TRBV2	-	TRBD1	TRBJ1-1	TGTGCCAGCAGGGCGACAGGGGACACTGAAGCTTTCTTT	CASRATGDTEAFF
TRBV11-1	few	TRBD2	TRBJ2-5	TGTGCCAGCAGCCCTAGTTGGGCGGGAGCGGGTGAGACCCAGTACTTC	CASSPSWAGAGETQYF
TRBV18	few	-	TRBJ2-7	TGTGCCAGCTCACCATCCACCGACGAGCAGTACTTC	CASSPSTDEQYF
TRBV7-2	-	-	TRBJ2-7	TGTGCCAGCAGCCTAGGACGGAGCGAGCAGTACTTC	CASSLGRSEQYF
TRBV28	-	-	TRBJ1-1	TGTGCCAGCAGTCGGACTACAGGGACTGGGAACACTGAAGCTTTCTTT	CASSRTTGTGNTEAFF
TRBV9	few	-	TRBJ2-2	TGTGCCAGCAGCGCCGTTTCGTACGGGGAGCTGTTTTTT	CASSAVSYGELFF
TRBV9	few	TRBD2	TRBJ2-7	TGTGCCAGCAGCCCACAAGCGGGAGGGCCGTGGGAGCAGTACTTC	CASSPQAGGPWEQYF
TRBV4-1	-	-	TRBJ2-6	TGCGCCAGCAGCCAAGATTGGGGTCCAGGGGCCAACGTCCTGACTTTC	CASSQDWGPGANVLTF
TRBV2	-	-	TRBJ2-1	TGTGCCAGCAACCAGGGCAGGGGGGGGTACAATGAGCAGTTCTTC	CASNQGRGGYNEQFF
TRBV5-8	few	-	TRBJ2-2	TGTGCCAGCAGCTTAGGCCAGATAGCCGGGGAGCTGTTTTTT	CASSLGQIAGELFF
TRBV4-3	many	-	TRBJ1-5	TGCGCCAGCAGCCAAGATGTGAACGCGCATCAGCCCCAGCATTTT	CASSQDVNAHQPQHF
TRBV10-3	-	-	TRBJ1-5	TGTGCCATCAGTGAGGAGCAGGTTGGTCGGCCCCAGCATTTT	CAISEEQVGRPQHF
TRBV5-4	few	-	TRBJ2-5	TGTGCCACTCGGGCCCCAAACGGGGAGACCCAGTACTTC	CATRAPNGETQYF
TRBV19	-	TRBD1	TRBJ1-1	TGTGCCAGTAGTTTAGGACAGGGAAGTTTCGACACTGAAGCTTTCTTT	CASSLGQGSFDTEAFF
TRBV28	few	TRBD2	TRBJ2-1	TGTGCCAGCAGTCTCGGTGCTAGCGGGAGTAGGAATGAGCAGTTCTTC	CASSLGASGSRNEQFF
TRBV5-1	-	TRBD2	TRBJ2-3	TGCGCCAGCAGCTTGGACCTAGCGGGAGGCACAGATACGCAGTATTTT	CASSLDLAGGTDTQYF
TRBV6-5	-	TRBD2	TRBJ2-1	TGTGCCAGCAGCGGACTAGCGGGAGAGCATGAGCAGTTCTTC	CASSGLAGEHEQFF
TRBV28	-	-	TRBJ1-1	TGTGCCAGCAGTTTATACTCGGGATCCAACACTGAAGCTTTCTTT	CASSLYSGSNTEAFF
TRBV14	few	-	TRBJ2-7	TGTGCCAGCAGCCAAACCGGGGCAGGGGTCTACGAGCAGTACTTC	CASSQTGAGVYEQYF
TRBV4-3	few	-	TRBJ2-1	TGCGCCAGCAGCCAAGAGAGGGCAGGGGCTACTGAGCAGTTCTTC	CASSQERAGATEQFF
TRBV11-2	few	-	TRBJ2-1	TGTGCCAGCAGCTTAGTCTCTGGGTGGCAGTTCTTC	CASSLVSGWQFF
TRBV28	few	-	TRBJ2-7	TGTGCCAGCAGGCAGGCTCTCTACGAGCAGTACTTC	CASRQALYEQYF
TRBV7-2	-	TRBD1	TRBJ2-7	TGTGCCAGCAGCGGCAGACAGGGCTGGTACGAGCAGTACTTC	CASSGRQGWYEQYF
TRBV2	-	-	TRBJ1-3	TGTGCCAGCATCAAGGGGAGGACTGGAAACACCATATATTTT	CASIKGRTGNTIYF
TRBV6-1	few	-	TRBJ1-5	TGTGCCATCGGACGGGACAGCAATCAGCCCCAGCATTTT	CAIGRDSNQPQHF
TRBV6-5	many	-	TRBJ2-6	TGTGCCAGCAGTTTCGAGACCTCTGGGGCCAACGTCCTGACTTTC	CASSFETSGANVLTF
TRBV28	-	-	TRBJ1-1	TGTGCCAGCAGTTTATCCACCAACACTGAAGCTTTCTTT	CASSLSTNTEAFF
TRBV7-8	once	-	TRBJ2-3	TGTGCCAGCAGTTCTCCCCGCCGGGCCCTTAGAGTGGATACGCAGTATTTT	CASSSPRRALRVDTQYF
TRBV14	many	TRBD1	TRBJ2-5	TGTGCCAGCAGCCGAGGACAGGGGGAGACCCAGTACTTC	CASSRGQGETQYF
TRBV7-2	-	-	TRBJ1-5	TGTGCCAGCAGCTTAGATCGCGATCAGCCCCAGCATTTT	CASSLDRDQPQHF
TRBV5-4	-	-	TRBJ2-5	TGTGCCAGCAGCTTGGGTAGCGCTACCCAAGAGACCCAGTACTTC	CASSLGSATQETQYF
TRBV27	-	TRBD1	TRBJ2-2	TGTGCCAGCAGTTTAGTGACAGGGAGATTCGGGGAGCTGTTTTTT	CASSLVTGRFGELFF
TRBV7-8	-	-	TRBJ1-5	TGTGCCAGCAGCTTAGAGCTAACTCAGCCCCAGCATTTT	CASSLELTQPQHF
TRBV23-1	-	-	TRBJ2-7	TGCGCCAGCAGTCCTCCTAACGAGCAGTACTTC	CASSPPNEQYF